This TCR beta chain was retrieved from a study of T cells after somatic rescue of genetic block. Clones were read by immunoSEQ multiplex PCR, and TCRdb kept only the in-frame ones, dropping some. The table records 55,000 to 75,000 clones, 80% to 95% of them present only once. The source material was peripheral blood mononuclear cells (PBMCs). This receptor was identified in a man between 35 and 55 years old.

CDR3 protein: CASSPLRTGELFF. CDR3 sequence (DNA): TGTGCCAGCAGCCCGTTACGGACCGGGGAGCTGTTTTTT. J is TRBJ2-2 and V is TRBV28; D is unresolved. The CDR3 consists of 13 residues. Deletions cut 6 bases from V and 5 bases from J, with 10 bases between. In germline, CDR1 is MDHEN, CDR2 SYDVKM.